The next 29 T cell receptor beta chains were all read from a single sample in a study of Ad26.COV2.S vaccination and SARS-CoV-2 variants. Sequencing used immunoSEQ multiplex PCR; TCRdb keeps in-frame clones, though not all of them. This sample has roughly 700,000 clones, with around 89% found just once. The treatment is: 19 received Ad26.COV2.S at low or high dose, single or two shots; about 5 received placebo; per-sample allocation not given. Each sample was drawn 63 days after the first injection (of vaccine or placebo). Sequenced here: peripheral blood, sampled in a trial of Ad26.COV2.S vaccine versus placebo. These receptors all stem from a person between 18 and 60 years old who received the Ad26.COV2.S COVID-19 vaccine or a placebo.

A single count supports this clone. This specimen includes other DNA sequences encoding the same CDR3. For the CDR3, the DNA is TGCGCCAGCAGCTTGGGGGGCGCGGGAAGTACTGAAGCTTTCTTT. This translates into CASSLGGAGSTEAFF. The J gene is TRBJ1-1, the V gene TRBV5-1; the D gene is possibly TRBD1 (5 bases). The CDR3 has 15 amino acids. Trimming removed 0 bases at V and 5 bases at J, with 14 bases between. Germline V gene data show CDR1 as SGHRS and CDR2 as YFSETQ.

This chain links TRBV6-5 with TRBJ1-3, with a tentative D call TRBD1 (6 bases). V gave up 7 bases and J gave up 5 bases, with 12 bases separating them. Per the germline V gene, CDR1 is MNHEY and CDR2 is SVGAGI. The CDR3 extends over 13 amino acids. The CDR3 DNA reads as TGTGCCAGCAATAACAGGGACCGAAACACCATATATTTT. Protein: CASNNRDRNTIYF.

V gene TRBV30 combines with J gene TRBJ1-2; the D is unclear. The CDR3 spans 14 residues. V gave up 2 bases and J gave up 8 bases, with 18 bases separating them. The germline V gene has CDR1 GTSNPN and CDR2 SVGIG (reference sequence). CDR3 sequence: CAWSSPRNLYGYTF. Here the CDR3 DNA reads TGTGCCTGGAGTTCTCCAAGAAACCTGTACGGCTACACCTTC.

The DNA for the CDR3 is TGTGCCAGCAGCCCCGCGGGGGCAGGGGCAAACTATGGCTACACCTTC. Protein product: CASSPAGAGANYGYTF. V gene TRBV7-8 combines with J gene TRBJ1-2, with a possible D match to TRBD1 (6 bases). Trimming stripped 5 bases from V and 2 bases from J, with 18 bases between. Germline V gene lookup returns CDR1 SGHVS and CDR2 FQNEAQ. The CDR3 covers 16 residues. The variable domain in full, completed from reference TRBV7-8 and TRBJ1-2, reads GAGVSQSPRYKVAKRGQDVALRCDPISGHVSLFWYQQALGQGPEFLTYFQNEAQLDKSGLPSDRFFAERPEGSVSTLKIQRTQQEDSAVYLCASSPAGAGANYGYTFGSGTRLTVV.

There are a few counts of this clone. The chain couples TRBV19 to TRBJ1-5, with D hard to call. Between the trimmed V and J ends, which lost 9 bases and 3 bases, there was a span of 12 bases. The germline CDR1 and CDR2 sequences are LNHDA and SQIVND (reference sequence). There are 13 residues in the CDR3. The DNA of the CDR3 is TGTGCCAGCACTGACATCCTCAATCAGCCCCAGCATTTT. It codes for CASTDILNQPQHF.

The rearrangement joins TRBV15 to TRBJ2-6; 8 bases match TRBD1. With V trimmed by 5 bases and J by 14 bases, 20 bases remained unmatched. This CDR3 contains 17 residues. CDR1 and CDR2 from the germline V gene are LNHNV and YYDKDF (reference sequence). As DNA, the CDR3 is TGTGCCACCAGCGTATGGGGGACAGGAGAAAGGGGAAGGATCCTGACTTTC. As protein: CATSVWGTGERGRILTF.

This clone was detected a few times. The J gene is TRBJ2-7, the V gene TRBV15; a weak D match, TRBD1 (6 bases). The germline gives CDR1 LNHNV, CDR2 YYDKDF (reference sequence). Trimming took 2 bases from V and 6 from J, leaving 14 bases between them. CDR3 size: 14 residues. CDR3 sequence: CATSRSQGIGEQYF. The CDR3 region has the DNA TGTGCCACCAGCAGATCACAGGGTATTGGCGAGCAGTACTTC.

V usage is TRBV6-5 and J usage is TRBJ1-2; D unclear. The CDR3 is 14 residues long. V lost 7 bases and J 0 bases, leaving 12 bases between the germline ends. Germline assignment: CDR1 MNHEY and CDR2 SVGAGI. CDR3 sequence (DNA): TGTGCCAGCAAGGATAGCGGGTCTAACTATGGCTACACCTTC. Residues: CASKDSGSNYGYTF.

The rearrangement uses TRBV5-6 and TRBJ2-3, with 12 bases identical to TRBD2. In germline, CDR1 is SGHDT, CDR2 YYEEEE. The CDR3 runs 18 residues. J lost 0 bases, V lost 3 bases, and 8 bases had no gene match. Written as DNA, the CDR3 is TGTGCCAGCAGCTATACTAGCGGGGGGTACGCTAGCACAGATACGCAGTATTTT. It is translated as CASSYTSGGYASTDTQYF.

The rearrangement uses TRBV2 and TRBJ2-1, with 9 bases that match TRBD2. Germline assignment: CDR1 SNHLY and CDR2 FYNNEI. Unmatched junction bases numbered 9, after V lost 0 bases and J lost 6 bases. The CDR3 runs 17 residues. The CDR3 nucleotides read TGTGCCAGCAGTGAAGCGCCAGGACTAGCGTCTCTCAATGAGCAGTTCTTC. This encodes CASSEAPGLASLNEQFF.

The chain is built from TRBV25-1 and TRBJ1-6; 10 nucleotides agree with TRBD1. The ends lost 2 bases at V and 9 bases at J; junction bases unmatched: 4. Germline values: CDR1 MGHDK, CDR2 SYGVNS. There are 15 residues in the CDR3. This CDR3 reads CASSEHGTGVSPLHF. CDR3 DNA sequence: TGTGCCAGCAGTGAACACGGGACAGGGGTTTCACCCCTCCACTTT.

This clone showed up just once. The CDR3 loop reads CAWSVGDRGLRPLHF. The CDR3 coding sequence is TGTGCCTGGAGTGTGGGAGATCGTGGACTTCGACCCCTCCACTTT. The rearrangement uses TRBV30 and TRBJ1-6; D gene uncertain. The CDR3 extends over 15 amino acids. Germline assignment: CDR1 GTSNPN and CDR2 SVGIG (reference sequence). The germline V and J ends were trimmed by 0 bases and 12 bases, with 18 bases remaining between them.

This clone was detected only once. The V gene is TRBV21-1, the J gene TRBJ1-6. TRBV21-1 is a documented pseudogene. This CDR3 is 13 amino acids long. The CDR3 region is CASSKEEDSPLHF. The CDR3 DNA reads TGTGCCAGCAGCAAAGAAGAGGATTCACCCCTCCACTTT.

The V call is TRBV7-2, the J call TRBJ2-3; D not resolved. The CDR3 covers 14 residues. Germline-derived CDR1 and CDR2 are SGHTA and FQGNSA. V shed 4 bases and J shed 1 base, with 9 bases lying between them. The CDR3 region is CASSYQWGTDTQYF. CDR3 DNA sequence: TGTGCCAGCAGCTATCAGTGGGGCACAGATACGCAGTATTTT.

The rearrangement joins TRBV5-1 to TRBJ1-2; tentatively, D is TRBD1 (5 bases). Trimming took 4 bases from V and 6 from J, leaving 13 bases between them. Germline CDR1 is SGHRS and CDR2 is YFSETQ. CDR3 size: 13 residues. CDR3 bases: TGCGCCAGCAGCGGTCGGGGGGAGGATGGCTACACCTTC. Protein: CASSGRGEDGYTF.

This clone has ten or more counts. The rearrangement uses TRBV2 and TRBJ2-5, with D uncertain. CDR3 length: 14 residues. V gave up 5 bases and J gave up 4 bases, with 14 bases separating them. Germline assignment: CDR1 SNHLY and CDR2 FYNNEI. This CDR3 reads CASSRIGYAETQYF. The CDR3 nucleotides are TGTGCCAGCAGTCGAATAGGGTATGCAGAGACCCAGTACTTC.

The chain joins TRBV27 to TRBJ2-3; D gene unclear. This CDR3 contains 14 residues. Germline V CDR1 and CDR2: MNHEY, SMNVEV (reference sequence). V was clipped by 0 bases and J by 2 bases, with 6 bases between them. The CDR3 is CASSLSLVTDTQYF. The CDR3 bases are TGTGCCAGCAGTTTATCCCTCGTCACAGATACGCAGTATTTT.

A note on this clone: The sample contains more than one DNA sequence encoding this CDR3. The rearrangement joins TRBV18 to TRBJ1-5; D gene ambiguous. There are 13 residues in the CDR3. Between the trimmed V and J ends, which lost 4 bases and 1 base, there was a span of 5 bases. Germline values: CDR1 KGHSH, CDR2 LQKENI. CDR3 amino acids: CASSLDSNQPQHF. CDR3 in DNA: TGTGCCAGCTCACTGGACAGCAATCAGCCCCAGCATTTT.

The chain has TRBV6-1 and TRBJ1-6, with 9 bases fitting TRBD1. Germline V gene lookup returns CDR1 MNHNS and CDR2 SASEGT. V was pared by 0 bases and J by 9 bases, with 9 bases of the junction left unmatched. The CDR3 consists of 17 residues. The DNA for the CDR3 is TGTGCCAGCAGTGAAGCCCTGGGGACAGGGTCGGGTTCACCCCTCCACTTT. Protein sequence: CASSEALGTGSGSPLHF.

The V call is TRBV7-3, the J call TRBJ1-5; TRBD1 matches 12 bases. The CDR3 contains 20 residues. V lost 2 bases, J lost 0 bases, and 11 bases stayed unmatched. CDR1 is SGHTA, CDR2 FQGTGA, per germline. The CDR3: CASSLETGTGGTRSNQPQHF. The CDR3 DNA is TGTGCCAGCAGCTTAGAAACCGGGACAGGGGGCACCCGTAGCAATCAGCCCCAGCATTTT.

V is TRBV10-2 and J is TRBJ1-2, with D tentatively TRBD1 (5 bases). This CDR3 spans 15 amino acids. Trimming left V 2 bases short and J 2 bases short, with 12 bases between. CDR1 WSHSY and CDR2 SAAADI come from the germline V gene. The DNA of the CDR3 is TGCGCCAGCAGTGAGCCAGGAGGGGTCAACTATGGCTACACCTTC. Its protein is CASSEPGGVNYGYTF.

The chain carries TRBV13 and TRBJ2-7, with no clear D. The CDR3 length is 12 residues. V lost 5 bases and J 2 bases, leaving 7 bases between the germline ends. The V gene's germline CDR1 is PRHDT and CDR2 FYEKMQ (reference sequence). The CDR3 region is CASSPGAYEQYF. The CDR3 bases are TGTGCCAGCAGCCCCGGTGCCTACGAGCAGTACTTC.

The chain couples TRBV6-2 or TRBV6-3 to TRBJ1-5; D might be TRBD1 (5 bases). The CDR3 has 13 residues. Germline CDR1 reads MNHEY; CDR2 reads SVGEGT. V was cut by 1 base and J by 9 bases, with 10 bases left in between. The CDR3 coding sequence is TGTGCCAGCAGTTACTATGTGCAGGGGCCCCAGCATTTT. It is translated as CASSYYVQGPQHF.

V is TRBV6-6 and J is TRBJ1-1; D remains ambiguous. Germline V CDR1 and CDR2: MNHNY, SVGAGI (reference sequence). The CDR3 is 14 amino acids. Trimming cost V 4 bases and J 0 bases, with 9 bases left between them. CDR3 in amino acids: CASSSPDLNTEAFF. The CDR3 coding sequence is TGTGCCAGCAGTTCTCCCGACTTGAACACTGAAGCTTTCTTT.

The chain joins TRBV19 to TRBJ1-2, with TRBD1 matching 7 bases. This CDR3 spans 15 amino acids. V shed 1 base, J shed 6 bases, and the junction held 8 bases outside the gene matches. Germline V lookup: CDR1 LNHDA, CDR2 SQIVND (reference sequence). CDR3 sequence: CASSIVGQFYNGYTF. The CDR3 DNA reads as TGTGCCAGTAGTATAGTGGGACAGTTTTACAATGGCTACACCTTC.

The chain carries TRBV19 and TRBJ1-5; D perhaps matches TRBD1 (5 bases). CDR3 length equals 16 residues. Germline values: CDR1 LNHDA, CDR2 SQIVND (reference sequence). V dropped 3 bases and J dropped 0 bases, with 12 bases sitting between them. DNA of the CDR3: TGTGCCAGTAGTATTGATCCAGGGTATAGCAATCAGCCCCAGCATTTT. It yields the protein CASSIDPGYSNQPQHF.

This sequence joins TRBV20-1 and TRBJ2-3; 7 nucleotides line up with TRBD2. J lost 9 bases, V lost 6 bases, and 6 bases had no gene match. The CDR3 is made up of 11 amino acids. CDR1 is DFQATT and CDR2 is SNEGSKA in the germline V gene (reference sequence). For the CDR3, the DNA is TGCAGTGCCCCCACCGGGGGGACGCAGTATTTT. Amino acid sequence: CSAPTGGTQYF.

This chain links TRBV27 with TRBJ1-5; no firm D call. CDR3 length: 12 amino acids. Per the germline V gene, CDR1 is MNHEY and CDR2 is SMNVEV (reference sequence). With 5 bases removed from V and 9 bases from J, the gap between germline ends came to 11 bases. The CDR3 region has the DNA TGTGCCAGCAGTCCCAGGCTCGGGCCCCAGCATTTT. The encoded protein is CASSPRLGPQHF.

This chain joins TRBV4-3 and TRBJ2-5; perhaps TRBD1 as D (7 bases). The CDR3 length is 17 residues. Germline V gene data show CDR1 as LGHNA and CDR2 as YSLEER. V lost 0 bases and J lost 2, with 16 bases in between. This chain's CDR3 is CASSQDPAGGFQETQYF. Written as DNA, the CDR3 is TGCGCCAGCAGCCAAGACCCGGCAGGGGGGTTTCAAGAGACCCAGTACTTC.